The 10 T cell receptor beta chains listed next were all sequenced from one sample in a study of shared clonotypes between healthy human individuals. Clones were sequenced by immunoSEQ multiplex PCR, and TCRdb holds only the in-frame ones, with some missing. Of roughly 1.4 million clones in the sample, approximately 98.5% were seen once. Material: naive CD4+ T cells sorted from blood. Stated subset: CD45RA+ positively selected. The receptors originated from a man aged 25 to 40 in good health.

The chain uses TRBV19 and TRBJ2-1; D possibly corresponds to TRBD2 (6 bases). Per germline, CDR1 LNHDA and CDR2 SQIVND (reference sequence). This CDR3 is 14 amino acids long. Trimming stripped 5 bases from V and 4 bases from J, with 12 bases between. CDR3 amino acids: CASSYAGPYNEQFF. The CDR3 region has the DNA TGTGCCAGTAGTTACGCGGGGCCTTACAATGAGCAGTTCTTC. The whole variable domain, filled in from reference TRBV19 and TRBJ2-1, reads DGGITQSPKYLFRKEGQNVTLSCEQNLNHDAMYWYRQDPGQGLRLIYYSQIVNDFQKGDIAEGYSVSREKKESFPLTVTSAQKNPTAFYLCASSYAGPYNEQFFGPGTRLTVL.

The chain employs TRBV7-3 and TRBJ2-1; either TRBD1 or TRBD2 may fit D (5 bases each). The CDR3 is 13 residues long. The V gene lost 3 bases and the J gene lost 5 bases, with 8 bases spanning the gap. Germline V lookup: CDR1 SGHTA, CDR2 FQGTGA. The CDR3 loop reads CASSFGGNNEQFF. DNA of the CDR3: TGTGCCAGCAGCTTTGGGGGAAACAATGAGCAGTTCTTC.

The chain couples TRBV10-3 to TRBJ2-7; D gene ambiguous. The CDR3 covers 15 residues. The germline V and J ends were trimmed by 5 bases and 0 bases, with 14 bases remaining between them. The germline CDR1 and CDR2 sequences are ENHRY and SYGVKD. The CDR3 DNA reads as TGTGCCATCAGTTTTACTTGGACGGACTCCTACGAGCAGTACTTC. This translates into CAISFTWTDSYEQYF.

The sample holds one count of this clone. The V and J genes are TRBV19 and TRBJ1-1; 8 positions agree with TRBD1. This CDR3 region has 16 residues. Germline assignment: CDR1 LNHDA and CDR2 SQIVND (reference sequence). J was trimmed by 1 base and V by 2 bases; bases with no gene match: 6. This CDR3 reads CASSIRGGTGNTEAFF. CDR3 sequence (DNA): TGTGCCAGTAGTATACGGGGAGGGACAGGGAACACTGAAGCTTTCTTT.

About this clone: At one boundary the junction diverges from the germline segment, which might be a read error. The chain couples TRBV4-1 to TRBJ1-1, with no clear D. This CDR3 spans 17 amino acids. CDR1 is MGHRA and CDR2 is YSYEKL in the germline V gene. The CDR3 coding sequence is TGCGCCAGCAGCCAAGCCCAGGAATTTACGCTGAACACTCAAGCTTTCTTT. It translates to CASSQAQEFTLNTQAFF.

V usage is TRBV10-2 and J usage is TRBJ2-1; 7 nucleotides line up with TRBD1. The CDR3 has 15 amino acids. The trim removed 4 bases at V and 3 bases at J, leaving 6 bases unmatched. Per germline, CDR1 WSHSY and CDR2 SAAADI. CDR3 residues: CASSALTGYYNEQFF. CDR3 nucleotides: TGCGCCAGCAGTGCGTTGACAGGGTACTACAATGAGCAGTTCTTC.

Of note for this clone: Other DNA variants within this sample encode the same CDR3. The chain uses TRBV28 and TRBJ1-2; no firm D call. The CDR3 covers 12 residues. Germline CDR1 is MDHEN and CDR2 is SYDVKM. Deletions cut 2 bases from V and 4 bases from J, with 5 bases between. In nucleotides, the CDR3 is TGTGCCAGCAGTTTAGAAGGCTATGGCTACACCTTC. It codes for CASSLEGYGYTF.

The J gene is TRBJ1-1, the V gene TRBV5-4; D possibly corresponds to TRBD1 (6 bases). The CDR3 is 14 residues long. CDR1 is SGHNT and CDR2 is YYREEE in the germline V gene (reference sequence). V lost 0 bases to trimming and J lost 5 bases, with 11 bases between them. DNA for the CDR3: TGTGCCAGCAGCTTGGAGGGGAGGGGGACTGAAGCTTTCTTT. Its translation: CASSLEGRGTEAFF.

V and J are TRBV7-4 and TRBJ2-1; 11 nucleotides line up with TRBD2. V was pared by 5 bases and J by 4 bases, with 7 bases of the junction left unmatched. The CDR3 has 16 residues. CDR1 and CDR2 from the germline V gene are SGHVT and SQSDAQ. The CDR3 bases are TGTGCCAGCAGCGGCCGACTAGCGGGATTTTACAATGAGCAGTTCTTC. This codes for CASSGRLAGFYNEQFF.

V gene TRBV10-2 combines with J gene TRBJ2-7; D might be TRBD2 (5 bases). The V gene's germline CDR1 is WSHSY and CDR2 SAAADI. V dropped 8 bases and J dropped 6 bases, with 11 bases sitting between them. The CDR3 extends over 11 amino acids. The DNA of the CDR3 is TGCGCCAGCGGAAGGGCGGGCGAGCAGTACTTC. Residues: CASGRAGEQYF.